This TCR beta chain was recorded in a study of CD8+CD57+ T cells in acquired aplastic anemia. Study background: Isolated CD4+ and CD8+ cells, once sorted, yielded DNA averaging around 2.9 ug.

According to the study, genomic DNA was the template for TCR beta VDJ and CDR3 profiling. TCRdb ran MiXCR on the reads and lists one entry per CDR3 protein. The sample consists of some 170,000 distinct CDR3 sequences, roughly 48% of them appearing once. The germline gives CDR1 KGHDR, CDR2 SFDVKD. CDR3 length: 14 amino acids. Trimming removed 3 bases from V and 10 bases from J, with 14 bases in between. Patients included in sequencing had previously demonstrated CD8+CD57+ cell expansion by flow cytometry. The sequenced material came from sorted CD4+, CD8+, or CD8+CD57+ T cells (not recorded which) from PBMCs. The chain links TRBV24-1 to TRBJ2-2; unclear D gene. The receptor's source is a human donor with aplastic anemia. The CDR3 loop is CATSDDSSISELFF. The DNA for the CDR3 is TGTGCCACCAGTGATGACTCATCCATCTCGGAGCTGTTTTTT.